Listed below are T cell receptor beta chains from one sample, sequenced in a study of T cell responses to AZD1222 COVID-19 vaccine. The data were produced by immunoSEQ multiplex PCR, yet TCRdb's version contains in-frame clones alone and is incomplete. Among 150,000 or so clones, 90% were seen once, and the ten largest hold 1.5% to 2%. Specimen: peripheral blood, collected on day 0 of AZD1222 vaccination. These TCRs come from an adult in good health. Both conserved end residues are part of each CDR3. D genes are given only for firm matches. Not every row has a clone size; where given, it reads once, few, many or a size class.

d_call: TRBD1; j_call: TRBJ1-6; v_call: TRBV18; clone_size: .; cdr3_nt: TGTGCCAGCTCCGGGACAGATGATTCACCCCTCCACTTT; cdr3_aa: CASSGTDDSPLHF
d_call: .; j_call: TRBJ2-1; v_call: TRBV11-2; clone_size: .; cdr3_nt: TGTGCCAGCAGCTTAATGGCCGAGCAGTTCTTC; cdr3_aa: CASSLMAEQFF
d_call: .; j_call: TRBJ2-1; v_call: TRBV3-1/TRBV3-2; clone_size: .; cdr3_nt: TGTGCCAGCAGCCCCTTCAGCCCTAGGAGCTCCTACAATGAGCAGTTCTTC; cdr3_aa: CASSPFSPRSSYNEQFF
d_call: .; j_call: TRBJ1-3; v_call: TRBV19; clone_size: .; cdr3_nt: TGTGCCAGTTGTACGGGGTCGTTCATCTCTGGAAACACCATATATTTT; cdr3_aa: CASCTGSFISGNTIYF
d_call: .; j_call: TRBJ2-1; v_call: TRBV18; clone_size: .; cdr3_nt: TGTGCCAGCTCACCACAACGGGGTAGCTCCTACAATGAGCAGTTCTTC; cdr3_aa: CASSPQRGSSYNEQFF
d_call: .; j_call: TRBJ1-2; v_call: TRBV4-2; clone_size: .; cdr3_nt: TGTGCCAGCAGCCAAGAAATGGGGGGGTATGGCTACACCTTC; cdr3_aa: CASSQEMGGYGYTF
d_call: TRBD1; j_call: TRBJ2-1; v_call: TRBV5-1; clone_size: .; cdr3_nt: TGCGCCAGCAGCTGGGCTTCCGGGACAGGGATCGATGAGCAGTTCTTC; cdr3_aa: CASSWASGTGIDEQFF
d_call: .; j_call: TRBJ1-4; v_call: TRBV5-1; clone_size: .; cdr3_nt: TGCGCCAGCAGCTTTACTGCAACTAATGAAAAACTGTTTTTT; cdr3_aa: CASSFTATNEKLFF
d_call: TRBD2; j_call: TRBJ2-2; v_call: TRBV2; clone_size: .; cdr3_nt: TGTGCCAGCAGTGAATATGGCGCTAGCGGGAGGGATTACACCGGGGAGCTGTTTTTT; cdr3_aa: CASSEYGASGRDYTGELFF
d_call: TRBD1; j_call: TRBJ2-3; v_call: TRBV3-1/TRBV3-2; clone_size: .; cdr3_nt: TGTGCCAGCACCACAGCGGACAGGGAACCAGATACGCAGTATTTT; cdr3_aa: CASTTADREPDTQYF
d_call: .; j_call: TRBJ2-3; v_call: TRBV4-3; clone_size: once; cdr3_nt: TGCGCCAGCAGCCAACTCGGCGGTCGCACAGATACGCAGTATTTT; cdr3_aa: CASSQLGGRTDTQYF
d_call: .; j_call: TRBJ1-1; v_call: TRBV7-6; clone_size: few; cdr3_nt: TGTGCCAGCAGCGACGGGACCCAGAACACTGAAGCTTTCTTT; cdr3_aa: CASSDGTQNTEAFF
d_call: .; j_call: TRBJ2-5; v_call: TRBV10-3; clone_size: .; cdr3_nt: TGTGCCATCACCGGGGTTAGTGGGGAGACCCAGTACTTC; cdr3_aa: CAITGVSGETQYF
d_call: .; j_call: TRBJ2-5; v_call: TRBV28; clone_size: .; cdr3_nt: TGTGCCAGCAGTAGGGAGACCCAGTACTTC; cdr3_aa: CASSRETQYF
d_call: TRBD2; j_call: TRBJ2-5; v_call: TRBV29-1; clone_size: .; cdr3_nt: TGCAGCTTCTGGACTAGCGGGAGAGGGAAAGAGACCCAGTACTTC; cdr3_aa: CSFWTSGRGKETQYF
d_call: .; j_call: TRBJ2-5; v_call: TRBV4-1; clone_size: .; cdr3_nt: TGCGCCAGCAGCCAAGCGAGAACTATCCAAGAGACCCAGTACTTC; cdr3_aa: CASSQARTIQETQYF
d_call: TRBD1; j_call: TRBJ1-2; v_call: TRBV6-5; clone_size: once; cdr3_nt: TGTGCCAGCAGTTACAGCGAACAGGGGGCGGGTGGCTACACCTTC; cdr3_aa: CASSYSEQGAGGYTF
d_call: TRBD1; j_call: TRBJ2-6; v_call: TRBV10-3; clone_size: .; cdr3_nt: TGTGCCATCAGTGGTGGACAGGGGGCTTCTGGGGCCAACGTCCTGACTTTC; cdr3_aa: CAISGGQGASGANVLTF
d_call: .; j_call: TRBJ2-1; v_call: TRBV19; clone_size: .; cdr3_nt: TGTGCCAGTAGAACAGCGACCTCCTACAATGAGCAGTTCTTC; cdr3_aa: CASRTATSYNEQFF
d_call: TRBD2; j_call: TRBJ2-3; v_call: TRBV28; clone_size: .; cdr3_nt: TGTGCCAGCAGTTCACTAAAACTAGCGGGAAGCACAGATACGCAGTATTTT; cdr3_aa: CASSSLKLAGSTDTQYF
d_call: TRBD2; j_call: TRBJ2-1; v_call: TRBV28; clone_size: once; cdr3_nt: TGTGCCAGCAGTCTTAGCGGGAGGGGACTCAATGAGCAGTTCTTC; cdr3_aa: CASSLSGRGLNEQFF
d_call: .; j_call: TRBJ1-2; v_call: TRBV28; clone_size: .; cdr3_nt: TGTGCCAGCAGTTACACCAACTATGGCTACACCTTC; cdr3_aa: CASSYTNYGYTF
d_call: TRBD2; j_call: TRBJ2-1; v_call: TRBV19; clone_size: .; cdr3_nt: TGTGCCAGTAGGACTAGCGTTGCAGACTCCTACAATGAGCAGTTCTTC; cdr3_aa: CASRTSVADSYNEQFF
d_call: .; j_call: TRBJ1-2; v_call: TRBV12-3/TRBV12-4; clone_size: .; cdr3_nt: TGTGCCAGCAGTTTGTTGGGATATGGCTACACCTTC; cdr3_aa: CASSLLGYGYTF
d_call: .; j_call: TRBJ1-4; v_call: TRBV30; clone_size: .; cdr3_nt: TGTGCCTGGAGCTTAGATAATGAAAAACTGTTTTTT; cdr3_aa: CAWSLDNEKLFF
d_call: TRBD1; j_call: TRBJ2-7; v_call: TRBV4-2; clone_size: .; cdr3_nt: TGTGCCAGCAGCCACGACAGGGACTCCTACGAGCAGTACTTC; cdr3_aa: CASSHDRDSYEQYF
d_call: TRBD1; j_call: TRBJ1-1; v_call: TRBV19; clone_size: .; cdr3_nt: TGTGCCAGTAGTCCCTGGGCGGGACAGAGGAACACTGAAGCTTTCTTT; cdr3_aa: CASSPWAGQRNTEAFF
d_call: .; j_call: TRBJ1-1; v_call: TRBV4-1; clone_size: once; cdr3_nt: TGCGCCAGCAGCCAAGATCCAGGGTACACTGAAGCTTTCTTT; cdr3_aa: CASSQDPGYTEAFF
d_call: .; j_call: TRBJ1-1; v_call: TRBV18; clone_size: once; cdr3_nt: TGTGCCAGCTCACCGTGGCAGGCAGGTTTAAACACTGAAGCTTTCTTT; cdr3_aa: CASSPWQAGLNTEAFF
d_call: .; j_call: TRBJ1-6; v_call: TRBV18; clone_size: once; cdr3_nt: TGTGCCAGCTGGTCTGGGCAGGGTAATTCACCCCTCCACTTT; cdr3_aa: CASWSGQGNSPLHF
d_call: .; j_call: TRBJ1-3; v_call: TRBV6-2/TRBV6-3; clone_size: .; cdr3_nt: TGTGCCAGCAGTTACGAGGCAGGGGACCCTGGAAACACCATATATTTT; cdr3_aa: CASSYEAGDPGNTIYF
d_call: TRBD1; j_call: TRBJ1-5; v_call: TRBV7-8; clone_size: .; cdr3_nt: TGTGCCAGCAGCTTAGATCAGGGGGCATGGCATTTT; cdr3_aa: CASSLDQGAWHF
d_call: .; j_call: TRBJ2-7; v_call: TRBV6-2/TRBV6-3; clone_size: once; cdr3_nt: TGTGCCAGCAGTTACGGGGGGATCTACGAGCAGTACTTC; cdr3_aa: CASSYGGIYEQYF
d_call: .; j_call: TRBJ1-1; v_call: TRBV9; clone_size: .; cdr3_nt: TGTGCCAGCAGCCGGGACACGAAGAACACTGAAGCTTTCTTT; cdr3_aa: CASSRDTKNTEAFF
d_call: TRBD2; j_call: TRBJ2-7; v_call: TRBV13; clone_size: .; cdr3_nt: TGTGCCAGCAGCGGACGGGACTACAGCTCCTACGAGCAGTACTTC; cdr3_aa: CASSGRDYSSYEQYF
d_call: TRBD1; j_call: TRBJ2-6; v_call: TRBV19; clone_size: .; cdr3_nt: TGTGCCAGTACCGACCCCCCGGGCAGGGGGTACTCTGGGGCCAACGTCCTGACTTTC; cdr3_aa: CASTDPPGRGYSGANVLTF